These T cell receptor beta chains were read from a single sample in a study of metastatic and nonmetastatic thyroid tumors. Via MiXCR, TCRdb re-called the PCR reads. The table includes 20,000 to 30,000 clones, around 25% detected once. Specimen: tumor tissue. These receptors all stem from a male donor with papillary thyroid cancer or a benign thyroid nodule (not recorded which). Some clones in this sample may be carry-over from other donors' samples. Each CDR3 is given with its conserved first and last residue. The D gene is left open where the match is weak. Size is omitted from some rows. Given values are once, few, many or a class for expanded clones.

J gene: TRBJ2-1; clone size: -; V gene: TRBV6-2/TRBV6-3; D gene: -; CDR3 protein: CASSYSSGNEQFF; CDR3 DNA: TGTGCCAGCAGTTACTCTAGTGGGAATGAGCAGTTCTTC
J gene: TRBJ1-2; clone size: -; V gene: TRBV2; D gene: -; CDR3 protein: CASSDGQSLYGGYTF; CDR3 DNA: TGTGCCAGCAGTGATGGCCAGTCACTCTATGGAGGCTACACCTTC
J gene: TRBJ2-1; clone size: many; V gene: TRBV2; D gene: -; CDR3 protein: CASSDWGALGNEQFF; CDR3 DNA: TGTGCCAGCAGTGACTGGGGGGCGCTAGGGAATGAGCAGTTCTTC
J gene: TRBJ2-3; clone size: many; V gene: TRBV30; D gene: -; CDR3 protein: CAWSVGDTQYF; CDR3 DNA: TGTGCCTGGAGTGTGGGAGATACGCAGTATTTT
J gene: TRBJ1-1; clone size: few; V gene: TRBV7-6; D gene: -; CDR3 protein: CASSPRPMNTEAFF; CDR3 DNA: TGTGCCAGCAGTCCTCGTCCCATGAACACTGAAGCGTTCTTT
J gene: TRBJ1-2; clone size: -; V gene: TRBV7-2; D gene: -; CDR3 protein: CASSLGQSKNYGYTF; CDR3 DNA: TGTGCCAGCAGCTTAGGGCAGTCGAAGAACTATGGCTACACCTTC
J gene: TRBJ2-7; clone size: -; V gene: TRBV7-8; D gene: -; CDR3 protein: CASSPPTGLYGEQYF; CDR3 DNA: TGTGCCAGCAGCCCACCCACGGGACTCTACGGGGAGCAGTACTTC
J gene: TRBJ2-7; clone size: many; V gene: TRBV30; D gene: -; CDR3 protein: CAWTGVPGHEQYF; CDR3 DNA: TGTGCCTGGACGGGGGTACCGGGTCACGAGCAGTACTTC
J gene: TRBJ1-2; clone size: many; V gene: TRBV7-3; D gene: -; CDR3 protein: CASSSYLNYGYTF; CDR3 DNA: TGTGCCAGCAGCTCCTACCTTAACTATGGCTACACCTTC
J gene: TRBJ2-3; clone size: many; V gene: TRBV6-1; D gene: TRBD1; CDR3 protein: CASSKGTGVTDTQYF; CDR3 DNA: TGTGCCAGCAGCAAAGGGACAGGGGTGACAGATACGCAGTATTTT
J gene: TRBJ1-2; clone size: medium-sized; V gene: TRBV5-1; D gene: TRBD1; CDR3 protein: CASSWQGGDGYTF; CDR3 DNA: TGCGCCAGCAGCTGGCAGGGGGGGGATGGCTACACCTTC
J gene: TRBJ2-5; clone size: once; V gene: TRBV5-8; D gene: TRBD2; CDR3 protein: CASSPGLAGVEETQYF; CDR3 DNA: TGTGCCAGCAGCCCGGGACTAGCGGGAGTGGAGGAGACCCAGTACTTC
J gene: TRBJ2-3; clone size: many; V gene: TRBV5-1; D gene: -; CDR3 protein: CATGLGDTQYF; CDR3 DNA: TGCGCCACCGGACTGGGGGATACGCAGTATTTT
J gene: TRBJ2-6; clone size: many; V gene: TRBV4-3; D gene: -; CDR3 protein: CASSLSQYYSGANVLTF; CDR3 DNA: TGCGCCAGCAGCCTCAGTCAGTATTACTCTGGGGCCAACGTCCTGACTTTC
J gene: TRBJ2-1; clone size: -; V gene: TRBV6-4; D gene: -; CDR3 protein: CASSDSPRQVRDEQFF; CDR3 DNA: TGTGCCAGTAGTGACTCCCCGCGACAGGTGCGCGATGAGCAGTTCTTC
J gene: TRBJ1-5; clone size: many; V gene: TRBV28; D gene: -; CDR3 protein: CASSLGGAGNQPQHF; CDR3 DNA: TGTGCCAGCAGTTTGGGTGGGGCAGGCAATCAGCCCCAGCATTTT
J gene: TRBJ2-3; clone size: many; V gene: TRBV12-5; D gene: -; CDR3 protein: CASGSQIGTTLTDTQYF; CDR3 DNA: TGTGCTAGTGGTTCACAAATCGGGACAACCCTTACAGATACGCAGTATTTT
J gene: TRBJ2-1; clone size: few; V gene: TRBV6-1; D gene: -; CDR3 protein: CASGTGEWDEQFF; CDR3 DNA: TGTGCCAGCGGGACCGGCGAGTGGGATGAGCAGTTCTTC
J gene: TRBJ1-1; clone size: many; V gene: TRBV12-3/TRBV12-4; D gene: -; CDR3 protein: CASSLGHSATEAFF; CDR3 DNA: TGTGCCAGCAGTTTAGGACATTCGGCCACTGAAGCTTTCTTT
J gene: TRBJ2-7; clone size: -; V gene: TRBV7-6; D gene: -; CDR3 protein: CASSLCSGLPPYELYF; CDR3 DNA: TGTGCCAGCAGCTTATGTTCGGGCCTTCCACCCTACGAGCTGTACTTC
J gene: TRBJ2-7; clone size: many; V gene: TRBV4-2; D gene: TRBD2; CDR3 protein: CASSQDAGLAGGKDEQYF; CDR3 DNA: TGTGCCAGCAGCCAGGATGCGGGACTAGCGGGAGGGAAAGACGAGCAGTACTTC
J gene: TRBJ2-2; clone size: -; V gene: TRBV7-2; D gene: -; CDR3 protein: CASSLAPLSTWELFF; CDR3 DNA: TGTGCCAGCAGCTTAGCCCCACTATCGACCTGGGAGCTGTTTTTT
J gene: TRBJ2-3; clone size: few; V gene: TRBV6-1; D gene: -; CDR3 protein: CAISSVSTDTQYF; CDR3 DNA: TGTGCCATCAGTAGCGTGAGCACAGATACGCAGTATTTT
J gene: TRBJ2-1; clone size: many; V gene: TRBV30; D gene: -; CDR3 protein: CAWSVWTVKVDEQFF; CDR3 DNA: TGTGCCTGGAGTGTATGGACAGTTAAGGTTGATGAGCAGTTCTTC
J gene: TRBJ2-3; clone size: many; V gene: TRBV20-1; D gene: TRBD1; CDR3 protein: CSASVRDRGGDTQYF; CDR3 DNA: TGCAGTGCTAGCGTCCGGGACAGGGGAGGAGATACGCAGTATTTT
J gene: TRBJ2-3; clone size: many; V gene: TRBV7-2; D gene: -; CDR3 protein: CASSLSGGRTDTQYF; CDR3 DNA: TGTGCCAGCAGCTTATCTGGGGGGCGCACAGATACGCAGTATTTT
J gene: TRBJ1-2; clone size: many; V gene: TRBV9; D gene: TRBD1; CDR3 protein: CASSPGTGEYGYGYTF; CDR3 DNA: TGTGCCAGCAGCCCTGGGACAGGGGAATACGGCTATGGCTACACCTTC
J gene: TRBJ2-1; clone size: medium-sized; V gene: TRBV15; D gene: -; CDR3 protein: CATSSALPGGGAEQFF; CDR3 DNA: TGTGCCACCAGCAGCGCCCTACCTGGGGGTGGGGCTGAGCAGTTCTTC
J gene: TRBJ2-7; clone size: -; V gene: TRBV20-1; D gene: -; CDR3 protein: CSARSCYQQYF; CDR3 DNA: TGCAGTGCTAGATCATGCTACCAGCAGTACTTC
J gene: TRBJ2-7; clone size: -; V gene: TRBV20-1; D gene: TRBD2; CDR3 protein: CRPTVVAGGRSYEQYF; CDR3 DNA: TGCAGACCAACAGTGGTAGCGGGAGGGCGGTCCTACGAGCAGTACTTC
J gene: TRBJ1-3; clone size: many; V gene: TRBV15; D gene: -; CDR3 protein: CATSRDSGHSSGNTIYF; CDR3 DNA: TGTGCCACCAGCAGAGATTCGGGACATAGCTCTGGAAACACCATATATTTT
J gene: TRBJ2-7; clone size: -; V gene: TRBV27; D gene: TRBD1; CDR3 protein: CASRTGAVGEQYF; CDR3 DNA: TGTGCCAGCAGGACAGGGGCGGTTGGCGAGCAGTACTTC
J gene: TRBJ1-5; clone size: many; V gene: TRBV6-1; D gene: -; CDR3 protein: CASSEATFSNQPQHF; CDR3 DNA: TGTGCCAGCAGTGAGGCAACTTTTAGCAATCAGCCCCAGCATTTT
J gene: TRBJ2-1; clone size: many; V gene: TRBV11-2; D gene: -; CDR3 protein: CASSPAGGPTNEQFF; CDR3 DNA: TGTGCCAGCAGCCCCGCCGGAGGCCCCACGAATGAGCAGTTCTTC
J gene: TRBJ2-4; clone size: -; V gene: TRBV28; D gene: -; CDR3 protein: CASRGVNIQYF; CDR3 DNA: TGTGCCAGCAGGGGCGTAAACATTCAGTACTTC
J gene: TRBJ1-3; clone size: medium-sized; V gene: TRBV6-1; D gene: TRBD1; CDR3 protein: CASSPYTGAGNTIYF; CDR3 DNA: TGTGCCAGCAGCCCCTACACAGGGGCTGGAAACACCATATATTTT
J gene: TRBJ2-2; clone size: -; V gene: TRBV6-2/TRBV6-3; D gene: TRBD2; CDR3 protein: CASIFGGGASGELFF; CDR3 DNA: TGTGCCAGCATTTTCGGGGGGGGGGCGTCCGGTGAGCTGTTTTTT